These 14 T cell receptor beta chains came from one sample sequenced in a study of OX40 agonist ivuxolimab in advanced cancers. Here immunoSEQ multiplex PCR was the method, and the copy in TCRdb shows in-frame clones only, minus some. The sample comprises tens of thousands of clones, around 82% of which are singletons, and about a tenth rests with the top ten. This material consisted of CD4+ or CD8+ T cells sorted from blood, taken in a trial of the OX40 agonist ivuxolimab. These receptors came from an adult with an advanced solid tumor such as melanoma, head and neck, liver or kidney cancer.

This clone was detected once. The chain links TRBV15 to TRBJ2-2; 7 bases map to TRBD1. The CDR3 runs to 18 residues. Germline-derived CDR1 and CDR2 are LNHNV and YYDKDF (reference sequence). The J segment lost 0 bases and the V segment lost 0 bases, leaving 7 bases of the junction unmatched. The chain's CDR3 is CATSRDRSGTANTGELFF. The CDR3 nucleotides are TGTGCCACCAGCAGAGATAGGTCCGGGACAGCGAACACCGGGGAGCTGTTTTTT.

This clone has a single count. DNA of the CDR3: TGTGCCAGCAGCTACCGGGGAGGTACACGGCGACTGTTTTTT. This translates into CASSYRGGTRRLFF. This chain connects TRBV7-2 to TRBJ1-4; D remains ambiguous. CDR1 is SGHTA, CDR2 FQGNSA, per germline. V shed 4 bases and J shed 13 bases, with 19 bases lying between them. The CDR3 totals 14 residues.

The chain uses TRBV21-1 and TRBJ2-7. TRBV21-1 is a pseudogene. This CDR3 is 15 amino acids long. The CDR3 sequence: CASSKARGRSYEQYF. The CDR3 DNA reads as TGTGCCAGCAGCAAAGCGCGCGGCAGGAGCTACGAGCAGTACTTC.

The rearrangement uses TRBV5-1 and TRBJ2-5; 8 bases match TRBD2. There are 15 residues in the CDR3. Germline V gene sequence: CDR1 SGHRS, CDR2 YFSETQ. Trimming cost V 0 bases and J 5 bases; bases outside gene matches: 6. The CDR3 DNA is TGCGCCAGCAGCTTGGTTGCGGGGGGCAGGGAGACCCAGTACTTC. Translating gives CASSLVAGGRETQYF. The variable domain in full, with the rest retrieved from reference TRBV5-1 and TRBJ2-5, is KAGVTQTPRYLIKTRGQQVTLSCSPISGHRSVSWYQQTPGQGLQFLFEYFSETQRNKGNFPGRFSGRQFSNSRSEMNVSTLELGDSALYLCASSLVAGGRETQYFGPGTRLLVL.

This sequence joins TRBV27 and TRBJ2-7; weak D call: TRBD1 (6 bases). V lost 11 bases to trimming and J lost 2 bases, with 22 bases between them. This CDR3 comprises 15 residues. CDR1 and CDR2 (germline): MNHEY, SMNVEV (reference sequence). The CDR3 is CARRWGHERTYEQYF. CDR3 DNA: TGTGCCCGAAGATGGGGGCACGAGAGGACCTACGAGCAGTACTTC.

This clone occurred once. The chain links TRBV18 to TRBJ1-1; a weak D match, TRBD1 (5 bases). CDR1 is KGHSH, CDR2 LQKENI, per germline. This CDR3 is 13 amino acids long. V dropped 3 bases and J dropped 7 bases, with 12 bases sitting between them. The chain's CDR3 is CASSPQGPDEAFF. As DNA, the CDR3 is TGTGCCAGCTCACCCCAGGGCCCTGATGAAGCTTTCTTT.

The chain is built from TRBV4-3 and TRBJ2-5; 9 bases align to TRBD1. TRBJ2-7 matches the DNA end more closely, so the J call is doubtful. The CDR3 loop spans 15 amino acids. From germline, CDR1 is LGHNA and CDR2 YSLEER. CDR3 region: CASSQVHGQGNEQYF. The CDR3 nucleotides are TGCGCCAGCAGCCAAGTTCACGGACAGGGGAACGAGCAGTACTTC.

V is TRBV5-6 and J is TRBJ1-6; 10 positions agree with TRBD1. The germline V gene has CDR1 SGHDT and CDR2 YYEEEE. V gave up 2 bases and J gave up 7 bases; unmatched junction bases: 3. This CDR3 is 15 amino acids long. The CDR3 here is CASSFVGQGNSPLHF. In nucleotides, the CDR3 is TGTGCCAGCAGCTTCGTGGGACAGGGGAATTCACCCCTCCACTTT.

The chain uses TRBV18 and TRBJ2-7; TRBD1 matches 8 bases. The germline V gene has CDR1 KGHSH and CDR2 LQKENI. After removal of 3 bases from V and 1 base from J, the junction contained 5 bases not matched to a gene. The CDR3 is 15 residues long. The CDR3 DNA reads as TGTGCCAGCTCACCCGGACAGGGATCTTCCTACGAGCAGTACTTC. This gives the protein CASSPGQGSSYEQYF.

In its sample, this clone is medium-sized (0.01 to 0.1%). The same CDR3 also results from other DNA sequences found in this sample. The chain is built from TRBV19 and TRBJ1-1, with TRBD1 matching 8 bases. The germline V gene has CDR1 LNHDA and CDR2 SQIVND (reference sequence). The trim removed 7 bases at V and 1 base at J, leaving 5 bases unmatched. The CDR3 totals 14 residues. The CDR3 nucleotides read TGTGCCAGTAAACCCGGGACAGGGAACACTGAAGCTTTCTTT. As protein: CASKPGTGNTEAFF. Based on the CDR3 plus reference TRBV19 and TRBJ1-1, the full variable domain is DGGITQSPKYLFRKEGQNVTLSCEQNLNHDAMYWYRQDPGQGLRLIYYSQIVNDFQKGDIAEGYSVSREKKESFPLTVTSAQKNPTAFYLCASKPGTGNTEAFFGQGTRLTVV.

This clone is classed as large. V gene TRBV19 combines with J gene TRBJ1-2; D is perhaps TRBD1 (5 bases). Germline V gene sequence: CDR1 LNHDA, CDR2 SQIVND (reference sequence). Trimming left V 0 bases short and J 0 bases short, with 8 bases between. The CDR3 spans 15 residues. CDR3 region: CASSIDRQTNYGYTF. CDR3 in DNA: TGTGCCAGTAGTATAGATAGACAGACTAACTATGGCTACACCTTC.

This clone was seen only once. This chain connects TRBV6-6 to TRBJ1-4; a possible D gene is TRBD1 (5 bases). The CDR3 spans 16 residues. Germline V gene lookup returns CDR1 MNHNY and CDR2 SVGAGI (reference sequence). V lost 2 bases and J lost 10, with 20 bases in between. DNA of the CDR3: TGTGCCAGCAGTTACGACGAGGGGACTCCCGGCCGAAAACTGTTTTTT. Its translation: CASSYDEGTPGRKLFF.

The chain employs TRBV13 and TRBJ2-7; a possible D gene is TRBD2 (6 bases). V lost 4 bases and J lost 0, with 10 bases in between. Germline lookup yields CDR1 PRHDT and CDR2 FYEKMQ (reference sequence). This CDR3 spans 14 amino acids. CDR3 residues: CASSSRTISYEQYF. The CDR3 DNA is TGTGCCAGCAGCTCCCGGACTATCTCCTACGAGCAGTACTTC.

V gene TRBV14 combines with J gene TRBJ2-1; no firm D call. Germline loops: CDR1 SGHDN, CDR2 FVKESK. The CDR3 consists of 13 residues. V was trimmed by 1 base and J by 9 bases, leaving 10 bases between them. The CDR3 DNA reads TGTGCCAGCAGCCAAGTATCATTGGGTGAGCAGTTCTTC. Residues: CASSQVSLGEQFF.